These 21 T cell receptor beta chains came from one sample sequenced in a study of blood T cell repertoires in COVID-19 (TCRdb year 2020). The library was made by the immunoSEQ multiplex PCR assay. TCRdb retrieved this table from immuneACCESS and kept in-frame rearrangements only. Not all clones are present; in checked studies, unresolved V genes account for under half, and no reason is known for the remainder. Counted in this sample were around 200,000 clones; about four fifths of them appeared once. Around 6.8% of the sample comes from the top ten. Material for sequencing was peripheral blood. The receptor set was obtained from a human donor in a cohort sampled during active COVID-19.

This chain links TRBV9 with TRBJ2-7, with 11 bases aligning to TRBD1. V lost 0 bases to trimming and J lost 6 bases; unmatched junction nucleotides: 5. CDR3 length: 15 amino acids. Looked up from germline, CDR1 is SGDLS and CDR2 is YYNGEE. The CDR3 DNA is TGTGCCAGCAGCGTAGAGGGACAGGGGGTTGCCGAGCAGTACTTC. Protein: CASSVEGQGVAEQYF.

The V call is TRBV13, the J call TRBJ2-7; D uncertain. Germline V gene lookup returns CDR1 PRHDT and CDR2 FYEKMQ (reference sequence). V lost 0 bases to trimming and J lost 0 bases, with 6 bases between them. This CDR3 is built from 14 residues. The CDR3 protein is CASSLGKSSYEQYF. CDR3 DNA: TGTGCCAGCAGCTTAGGCAAGAGCTCCTACGAGCAGTACTTC.

In its sample, this clone was seen once. The chain recombines TRBV3-1 (or the pseudogene TRBV3-2) with TRBJ1-2; possible D gene TRBD1, 5 bases. There are 14 residues in the CDR3. Germline assignment: CDR1 LGHDT and CDR2 YNNKEL (reference sequence). Trimming removed 4 bases at V and 4 bases at J, with 13 bases between. CDR3 in amino acids: CASSPGGGSYGYTF. In nucleotides, the CDR3 is TGTGCCAGCAGCCCCGGCGGGGGGAGCTATGGCTACACCTTC.

The chain employs TRBV4-1 and TRBJ2-5, with 7 bases that match TRBD1. CDR3 length: 12 amino acids. Germline loops: CDR1 MGHRA, CDR2 YSYEKL. The junction had 7 bases not matched to a gene; V was cut back by 1 base and J by 14 bases. CDR3 sequence: CASSQGSGQHYF. Here the CDR3 DNA reads TGCGCCAGCAGCCAAGGGTCGGGACAGCACTACTTC.

There are a few counts of this clone. The chain links TRBV21-1 to TRBJ2-7; TRBD1, the table's D call, was not compared with the DNA. TRBV21-1 corresponds to a pseudogene. The CDR3 is made up of 14 amino acids. CDR3 coding DNA: TGTGCCAGCAGCAAAAAGGGACAGGGTGGGGAGCAGTACTTC. Translating it yields CASSKKGQGGEQYF.

The chain recombines TRBV7-8 with TRBJ2-5; TRBD1 matches at 7 bases. V lost 1 base, J lost 3 bases, and 8 bases stayed unmatched. Germline lookup yields CDR1 SGHVS and CDR2 FQNEAQ. The CDR3 has 16 amino acids. CDR3 in DNA: TGTGCCAGCAGCTTAGGACAGGGTATGAGAGAAGAGACCCAGTACTTC. Protein sequence: CASSLGQGMREETQYF. Full variable domain (missing parts from reference TRBV7-8 and TRBJ2-5): GAGVSQSPRYKVAKRGQDVALRCDPISGHVSLFWYQQALGQGPEFLTYFQNEAQLDKSGLPSDRFFAERPEGSVSTLKIQRTQQEDSAVYLCASSLGQGMREETQYFGPGTRLLVL.

The rearrangement joins TRBV4-1 to TRBJ2-1; D is uncertain. This CDR3 region has 16 residues. Germline loops: CDR1 MGHRA, CDR2 YSYEKL. Trimming stripped 1 base from V and 0 bases from J, with 10 bases between. The DNA of the CDR3 is TGCGCCAGCAGCCAAGCCCGACTTAGCTCCTACAATGAGCAGTTCTTC. This translates into CASSQARLSSYNEQFF.

The chain links TRBV7-9 to TRBJ2-2; D possibly corresponds to TRBD1 (5 bases). The CDR3 covers 17 residues. Germline CDR1 is SEHNR and CDR2 is FQNEAQ (reference sequence). V lost 2 bases and J 1 base, leaving 14 bases between the germline ends. The CDR3 coding sequence is TGTGCCAGCAGCTTATATCTGGGGCGAAAGAACACCGGGGAGCTGTTTTTT. It codes for CASSLYLGRKNTGELFF.

A few counts support this clone. The J gene is TRBJ1-4, the V gene TRBV12-5; 8 positions match TRBD1. Per germline, CDR1 LGHNT and CDR2 FRNRAP. The junction had 6 bases not matched to a gene; V was cut back by 5 bases and J by 4 bases. CDR3 size: 15 residues. For the CDR3, the DNA is TGTGCTAGTGGTCCCCAGGGGGCGATTAATGAAAAACTGTTTTTT. As protein: CASGPQGAINEKLFF.

The chain links TRBV4-1 to TRBJ1-6; weak D call: TRBD1 (5 bases). Trimming removed 0 bases from V and 6 bases from J, with 9 bases in between. CDR1 and CDR2 from the germline V gene are MGHRA and YSYEKL. This CDR3 comprises 15 residues. CDR3 sequence: CASSQEVQGNSPLHF. The CDR3 nucleotides are TGCGCCAGCAGCCAAGAGGTCCAGGGTAATTCACCCCTCCACTTT.

The V and J genes are TRBV7-8 and TRBJ1-5; 8 bases fit TRBD1. CDR3 length equals 20 residues. Germline V gene data show CDR1 as SGHVS and CDR2 as FQNEAQ. Trimming cost V 5 bases and J 1 base; bases outside gene matches: 19. The CDR3 loop reads CASSPRRAGRTGTSNQPQHF. The CDR3 DNA reads as TGTGCCAGCAGCCCCCGCCGAGCCGGTAGGACAGGGACGAGCAATCAGCCCCAGCATTTT.

J is TRBJ2-5 and V is TRBV6-1; maybe TRBD1 (5 bases). The CDR3 runs to 16 residues. Germline-derived CDR1 and CDR2 are MNHNS and SASEGT. V was trimmed by 3 bases and J by 3 bases, leaving 17 bases between them. Here the CDR3 reads CASSDRVGRREETQYF. DNA for the CDR3: TGTGCCAGCAGTGATCGGGTGGGGCGACGGGAAGAGACCCAGTACTTC.

The chain employs TRBV5-6 and TRBJ1-1; 7 nucleotides agree with TRBD1. The trim removed 1 base at V and 3 bases at J, leaving 3 bases unmatched. There are 14 residues in the CDR3. CDR1 and CDR2 from the germline V gene are SGHDT and YYEEEE. DNA of the CDR3: TGTGCCAGCAGCTTGCTCAGGGGGGACACTGAAGCTTTCTTT. Translated, it gives CASSLLRGDTEAFF.

This rearrangement joins TRBV2 to TRBJ2-1; 10 bases fit TRBD1. CDR1 and CDR2 (germline): SNHLY, FYNNEI. V lost 7 bases, J lost 4 bases, and 4 bases stayed unmatched. This CDR3 is 14 amino acids long. DNA for the CDR3: TGTGCCAGCAAGGGACAGGGGCCTTACAATGAGCAGTTCTTC. Translation gives CASKGQGPYNEQFF.

This chain joins TRBV6-6 and TRBJ1-3, with 11 bases that match TRBD1. CDR3 size: 16 residues. The ends lost 8 bases at V and 2 bases at J; junction bases unmatched: 8. Germline V gene sequence: CDR1 MNHNY, CDR2 SVGAGI (reference sequence). The CDR3 sequence: CASATGQGGPGNTIYF. The CDR3 DNA reads TGTGCCAGCGCCACGGGACAGGGGGGGCCTGGAAACACCATATATTTT.

This rearrangement joins TRBV3-1 (or the pseudogene TRBV3-2) to TRBJ2-3; 8 positions match TRBD2. Germline CDR1 and CDR2: LGHDT and YNNKEL (reference sequence). CDR3 length: 16 residues. Trimming at V came to 0 bases and at J to 6 bases, leaving 8 bases not matched to a gene. The CDR3 sequence: CASSQERTSSGDTQYF. CDR3 nucleotides: TGTGCCAGCAGCCAAGAGAGGACTAGCTCCGGGGATACGCAGTATTTT.

The J gene is TRBJ2-2, the V gene TRBV5-4; tentative D call: TRBD1 (6 bases). CDR3 size: 15 residues. V lost 3 bases, J lost 8 bases, and 17 bases lay in between. Germline CDR1 reads SGHNT; CDR2 reads YYREEE (reference sequence). CDR3 nucleotide sequence: TGTGCCAGCAGCTACCACACAGGGTATCGTGGGGAGCTGTTTTTT. Translated: CASSYHTGYRGELFF.

The J gene is TRBJ1-1, the V gene TRBV7-9; 7 bases are shared with TRBD1. This CDR3 has 14 amino acids. Germline V gene sequence: CDR1 SEHNR, CDR2 FQNEAQ (reference sequence). V shed 5 bases, J shed 7 bases, and the junction held 10 bases outside the gene matches. CDR3 sequence (DNA): TGTGCCAGCAGCAAAACAGGGGTAGAGAGTGAAGCTTTCTTT. It translates to CASSKTGVESEAFF.

The V and J genes are TRBV29-1 and TRBJ1-1, with D perhaps TRBD1 (5 bases). This CDR3 is built from 10 residues. Germline assignment: CDR1 SQVTM and CDR2 ANQGSEA. Trimming pared 6 bases from V and 14 bases from J, leaving 16 bases between. The DNA for the CDR3 is TGCAGCGTCCGGGACGCGGGAGCCTTCTTT. Its protein is CSVRDAGAFF.

The V call is TRBV11-1, the J call TRBJ2-1, with D uncertain. V gave up 1 base and J gave up 8 bases, with 9 bases separating them. This CDR3 is 13 amino acids long. Per germline, CDR1 SGHAT and CDR2 FQDESV (reference sequence). For the CDR3, the DNA is TGTGCCAGCAGCTTAGGTATAGCCGATGAGCAGTTCTTC. Its translation is CASSLGIADEQFF.

The V and J genes are TRBV5-4 and TRBJ2-2; 10 positions match TRBD1. CDR1 and CDR2 from the germline V gene are SGHNT and YYREEE (reference sequence). With 4 bases clipped from V and 4 bases from J, the junction kept 7 bases outside the gene matches. This CDR3 has 16 residues. The CDR3 reads CASSPPGTGATGELFF. Written as DNA, the CDR3 is TGTGCCAGCAGCCCCCCCGGGACAGGGGCCACCGGGGAGCTGTTTTTT.